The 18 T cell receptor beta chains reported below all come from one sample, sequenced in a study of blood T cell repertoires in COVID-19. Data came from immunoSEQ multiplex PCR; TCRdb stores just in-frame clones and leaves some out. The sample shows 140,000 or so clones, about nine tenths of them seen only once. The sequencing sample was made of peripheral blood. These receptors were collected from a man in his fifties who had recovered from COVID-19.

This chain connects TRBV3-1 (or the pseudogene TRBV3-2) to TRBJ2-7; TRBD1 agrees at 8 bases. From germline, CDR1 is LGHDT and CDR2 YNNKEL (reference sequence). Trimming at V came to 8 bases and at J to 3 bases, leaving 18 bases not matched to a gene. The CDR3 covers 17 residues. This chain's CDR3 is CASPSATGESHNYEQYF. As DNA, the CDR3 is TGTGCCAGCCCATCCGCGACAGGGGAATCCCATAACTACGAGCAGTACTTC.

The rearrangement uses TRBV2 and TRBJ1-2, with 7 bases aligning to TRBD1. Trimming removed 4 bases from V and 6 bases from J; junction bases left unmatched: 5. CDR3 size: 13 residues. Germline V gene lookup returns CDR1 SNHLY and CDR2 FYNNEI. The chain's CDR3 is CASSGTGFDGYTF. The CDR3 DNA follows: TGTGCCAGCAGTGGGACAGGCTTCGATGGCTACACCTTC.

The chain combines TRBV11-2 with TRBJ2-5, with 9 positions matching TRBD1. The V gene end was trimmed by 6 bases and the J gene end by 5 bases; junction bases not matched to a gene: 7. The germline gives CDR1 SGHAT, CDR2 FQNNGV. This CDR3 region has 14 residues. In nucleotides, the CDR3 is TGTGCCAGCAGTTGGGGACAGGGTAGGGAGACCCAGTACTTC. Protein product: CASSWGQGRETQYF.

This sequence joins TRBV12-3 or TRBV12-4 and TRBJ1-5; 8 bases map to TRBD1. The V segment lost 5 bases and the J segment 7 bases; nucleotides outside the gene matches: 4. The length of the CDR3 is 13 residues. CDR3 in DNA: TGTGCCAGCAGTCGGACAGGGAGCCAGCCCCAGCATTTT. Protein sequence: CASSRTGSQPQHF.

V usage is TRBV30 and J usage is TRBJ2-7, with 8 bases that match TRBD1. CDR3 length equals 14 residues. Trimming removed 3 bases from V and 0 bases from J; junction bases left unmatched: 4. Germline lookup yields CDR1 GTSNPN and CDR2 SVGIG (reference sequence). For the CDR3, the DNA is TGTGCCTGGAGCGCAGACAGGGGCTCCTACGAGCAGTACTTC. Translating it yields CAWSADRGSYEQYF.

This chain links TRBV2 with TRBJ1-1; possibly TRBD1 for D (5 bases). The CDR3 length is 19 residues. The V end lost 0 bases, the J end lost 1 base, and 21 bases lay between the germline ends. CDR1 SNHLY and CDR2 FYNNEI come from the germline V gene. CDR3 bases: TGTGCCAGCAGTGAAGCCCATAGGATCTGGGGCCTAAGGAACACTGAAGCTTTCTTT. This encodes CASSEAHRIWGLRNTEAFF.

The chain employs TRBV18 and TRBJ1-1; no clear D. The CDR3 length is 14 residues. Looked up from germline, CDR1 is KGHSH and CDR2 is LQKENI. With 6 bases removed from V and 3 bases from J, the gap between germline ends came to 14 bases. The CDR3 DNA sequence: TGTGCCAGCTCGTCGGAGGGCGTCCACACTGAAGCTTTCTTT. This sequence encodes CASSSEGVHTEAFF.

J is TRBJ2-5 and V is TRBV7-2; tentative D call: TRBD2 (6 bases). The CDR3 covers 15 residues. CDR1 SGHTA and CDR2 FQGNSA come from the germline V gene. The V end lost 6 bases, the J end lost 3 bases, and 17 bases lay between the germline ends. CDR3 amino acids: CASSPSGTGEETQYF. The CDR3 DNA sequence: TGTGCCAGCAGTCCCTCCGGGACTGGAGAAGAGACCCAGTACTTC.

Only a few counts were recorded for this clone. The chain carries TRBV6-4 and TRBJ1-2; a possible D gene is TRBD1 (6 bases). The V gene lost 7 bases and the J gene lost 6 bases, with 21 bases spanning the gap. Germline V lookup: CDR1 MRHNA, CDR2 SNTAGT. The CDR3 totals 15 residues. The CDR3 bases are TGTGCCAGCACCGAACGGGGACACCGGCAGGATGGCTACACCTTC. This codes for CASTERGHRQDGYTF.

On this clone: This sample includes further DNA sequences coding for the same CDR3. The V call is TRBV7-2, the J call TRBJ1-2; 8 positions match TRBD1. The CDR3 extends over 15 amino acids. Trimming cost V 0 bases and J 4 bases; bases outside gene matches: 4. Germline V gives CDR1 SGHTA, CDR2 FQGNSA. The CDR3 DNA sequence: TGTGCCAGCAGCTTAGCCGGACAGGGAGGCTATGGCTACACCTTC. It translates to CASSLAGQGGYGYTF. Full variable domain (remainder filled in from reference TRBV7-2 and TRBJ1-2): GAGVSQSPSNKVTEKGKDVELRCDPISGHTALYWYRQSLGQGLEFLIYFQGNSAPDKSGLPSDRFSAERTGGSVSTLTIQRTQQEDSAVYLCASSLAGQGGYGYTFGSGTRLTVV.

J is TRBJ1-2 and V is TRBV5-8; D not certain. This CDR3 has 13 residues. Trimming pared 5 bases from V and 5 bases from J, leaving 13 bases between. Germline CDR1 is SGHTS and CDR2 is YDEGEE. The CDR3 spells CASSSFEVYGYTF. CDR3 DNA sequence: TGTGCCAGCAGTAGTTTTGAGGTTTATGGCTACACCTTC.

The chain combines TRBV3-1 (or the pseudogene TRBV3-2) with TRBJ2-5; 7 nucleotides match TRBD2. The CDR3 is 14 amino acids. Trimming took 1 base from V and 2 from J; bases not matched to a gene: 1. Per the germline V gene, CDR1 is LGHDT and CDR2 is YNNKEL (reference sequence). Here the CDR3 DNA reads TGTGCCAGCAGCCAAGGGGGGGGGCAAGAGACCCAGTACTTC. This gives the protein CASSQGGGQETQYF.

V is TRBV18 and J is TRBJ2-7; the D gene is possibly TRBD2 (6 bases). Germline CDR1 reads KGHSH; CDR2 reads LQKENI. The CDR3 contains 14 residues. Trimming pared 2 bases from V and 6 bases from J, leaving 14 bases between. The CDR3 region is CASSPIGLHREQYF. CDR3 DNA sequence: TGTGCCAGCTCACCAATAGGACTACACCGCGAGCAGTACTTC.

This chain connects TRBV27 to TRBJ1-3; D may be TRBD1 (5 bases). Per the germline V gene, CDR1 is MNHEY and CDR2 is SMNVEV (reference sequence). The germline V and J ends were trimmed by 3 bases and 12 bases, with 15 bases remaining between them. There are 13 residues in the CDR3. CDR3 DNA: TGTGCCAGCAGTTTCCGCGGGGGAAGTCACATATATTTT. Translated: CASSFRGGSHIYF.

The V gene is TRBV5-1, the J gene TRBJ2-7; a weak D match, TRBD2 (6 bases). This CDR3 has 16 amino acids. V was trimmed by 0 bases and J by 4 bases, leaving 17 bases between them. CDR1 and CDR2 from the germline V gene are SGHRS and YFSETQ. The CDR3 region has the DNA TGCGCCAGCAGCTTGGTTGGTGCGGGGACCAAATACGAGCAGTACTTC. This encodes CASSLVGAGTKYEQYF.

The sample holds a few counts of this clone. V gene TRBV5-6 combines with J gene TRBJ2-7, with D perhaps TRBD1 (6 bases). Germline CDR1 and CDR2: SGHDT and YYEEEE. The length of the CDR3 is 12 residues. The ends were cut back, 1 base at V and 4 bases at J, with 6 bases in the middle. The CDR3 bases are TGTGCCAGCAGCTTGACAGGGTACGAGCAGTACTTC. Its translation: CASSLTGYEQYF. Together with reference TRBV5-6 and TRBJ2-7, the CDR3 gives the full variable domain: DAGVTQSPTHLIKTRGQQVTLRCSPKSGHDTVSWYQQALGQGPQFIFQYYEEEERQRGNFPDRFSGHQFPNYSSELNVNALLLGDSALYLCASSLTGYEQYFGPGTRLTVT.

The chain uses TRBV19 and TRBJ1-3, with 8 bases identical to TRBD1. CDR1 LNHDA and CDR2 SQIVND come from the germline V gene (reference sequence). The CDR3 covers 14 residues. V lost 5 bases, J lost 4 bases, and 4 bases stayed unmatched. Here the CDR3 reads CASSPGTGGNTIYF. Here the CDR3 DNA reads TGTGCCAGTAGTCCAGGGACAGGAGGAAACACCATATATTTT.

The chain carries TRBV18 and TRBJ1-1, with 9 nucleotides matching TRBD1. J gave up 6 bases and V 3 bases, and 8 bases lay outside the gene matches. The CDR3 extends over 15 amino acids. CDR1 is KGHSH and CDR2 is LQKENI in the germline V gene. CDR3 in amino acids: CASSPARDRVPEAFF. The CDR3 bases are TGTGCCAGCTCACCGGCCCGGGACAGGGTGCCTGAAGCTTTCTTT.